Listed below are T cell receptor beta chains from one sample, sequenced in a study of patients and donors after allogeneic stem cell transplantation. TCRdb used MiXCR to reprocess the RT-PCR reads, holding one entry per CDR3 protein. The sample contains about 410,000 distinct CDR3 sequences, roughly 17% of which appear only once. What was sequenced was blood, either unsorted or a sorted T cell fraction (not recorded which). These TCRs come from a human donor who was either an allogeneic HSCT recipient or a stem cell or donor lymphocyte infusion donor (not recorded which). It is not recorded whose cells these are; they may come from a transplant donor. CDR3s include the opening cysteine and the closing phenylalanine or tryptophan. The order of the fields is J gene, V gene, clone size, D gene, CDR3 DNA, CDR3 protein. The D gene is left open where the match is weak. Clone size is shown for a subset of rows, as once, few, many or a class of expanded clone.

>TRBJ1-2|TRBV10-3|NA|TRBD1
TGTGCCATCAGTTCTTGGACAGGCGCCTATGGCTACACCTTC
CAISSWTGAYGYTF
>TRBJ2-1|TRBV7-8|few|TRBD2
TGTGCCAGCAGCGCCGATAGCGGGGGTAGAAGCGATGAGCAGTTCTTC
CASSADSGGRSDEQFF
>TRBJ1-2|TRBV3-1|many|NA
TGTGCCAGCAAGGGCGTCTATGGCTACACCTTC
CASKGVYGYTF
>TRBJ2-2|TRBV12-3/TRBV12-4|many|TRBD2
TGTGCCAGCAGTCTGGGGAGGGGAGACACCGGGGAGCTGTTTTTT
CASSLGRGDTGELFF
>TRBJ1-5|TRBV4-2|NA|NA
TGTGCCAGCAGCCACCCCACAGGAACCTCTTTTTATAGCAATCAGCCCCAGCATTTT
CASSHPTGTSFYSNQPQHF
>TRBJ2-5|TRBV19|NA|NA
TGTGCCAGTAGTGGAAAGGACAGTCCGGAGACCCAGTACTTC
CASSGKDSPETQYF
>TRBJ2-6|TRBV12-3/TRBV12-4|few|NA
TGTGCCAGCAGTTTACGGAGAACTGGGGCCAACGTCCTGACTTTC
CASSLRRTGANVLTF
>TRBJ2-6|TRBV7-3|NA|NA
TGTGCCAGCAGCCCCGCAATGGGTGCCAACGTCCTGACTTTC
CASSPAMGANVLTF
>TRBJ2-3|TRBV12-3/TRBV12-4|many|NA
TGTGCCAGCAGCCGGGACTCCCCAGATACGCAGTATTTT
CASSRDSPDTQYF
>TRBJ2-7|TRBV6-5|NA|NA
TGTGCCAGCAGTTACCTGGAAAAGGGATACAACGAGCAGTACTTC
CASSYLEKGYNEQYF
>TRBJ2-3|TRBV12-3/TRBV12-4|many|NA
TGTGCCAGCAGTTTTTTGGATACGCAGTATTTT
CASSFLDTQYF
>TRBJ2-2|TRBV12-3/TRBV12-4|few|TRBD1
TGTGCCAGCAGTTTACGTCCCCGGGACAGGGTAGTTTCGAACACCGGGGAGCTGTTTTTT
CASSLRPRDRVVSNTGELFF
>TRBJ2-1|TRBV9|NA|TRBD2
TGTGCCAGCAGCTCACCTACGGGACTAGCGGGAGGGTCCTACAATGAGCAGTTCTTC
CASSSPTGLAGGSYNEQFF
>TRBJ2-1|TRBV5-1|many|TRBD2
TGCGCCAGCAGCTTGGTGGGGCGGGAGGGCCGAGGTGAGCAGTTCTTC
CASSLVGREGRGEQFF
>TRBJ2-3|TRBV6-1|NA|TRBD2
TGTGCCAGCAGGACGGGGGGGGGACGCACAGATACGCAGTATTTT
CASRTGGGRTDTQYF